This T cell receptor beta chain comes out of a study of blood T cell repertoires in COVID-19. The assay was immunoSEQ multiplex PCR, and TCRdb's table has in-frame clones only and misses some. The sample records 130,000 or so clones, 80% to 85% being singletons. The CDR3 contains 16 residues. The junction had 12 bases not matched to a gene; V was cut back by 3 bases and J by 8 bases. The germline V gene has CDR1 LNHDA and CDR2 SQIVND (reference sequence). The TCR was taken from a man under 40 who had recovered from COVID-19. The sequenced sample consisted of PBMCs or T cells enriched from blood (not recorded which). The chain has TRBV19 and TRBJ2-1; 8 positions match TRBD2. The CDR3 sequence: CASSMSGGRPSDEQFF. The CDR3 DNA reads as TGTGCCAGTAGTATGTCGGGGGGGCGGCCTTCGGATGAGCAGTTCTTC.